This TCR beta chain appears in the sequencing data of a study of spatial heterogeneity in lung cancer. Study outcomes and limitations: Expanded alpha and beta TCR counts within tumors tracked tumor mutation counts.

This clonotype is judged medium-sized. What it recognizes is unknown. As for time point: sample taken at primary tumor resection. This CDR3 comprises 15 residues. Germline V CDR1 and CDR2: MDHEN, SYDVKM. Trimming removed 7 bases from V and 5 bases from J; junction bases left unmatched: 7. TCRdb passed the 5' RACE reads through MiXCR, listing each CDR3 protein once. Of 6,500 to 7,500 distinct CDR3 sequences listed, under 7.5% are singletons. Sequenced material: lung tumor tissue, taken at surgery. The sequence was obtained from a male donor with early-stage non-small cell lung cancer. This chain joins TRBV28 and TRBJ2-1, with TRBD2 matching over 11 bases. CDR3 coding DNA: TGTGCCAGCACCTTTAGCGGGAGGGCCAACAATGAGCAGTTCTTC. Encoded protein: CASTFSGRANNEQFF.